This T cell receptor beta chain was captured by sequencing in a study of T cell responses to AZD1222 COVID-19 vaccine. Germline V gene sequence: CDR1 SGHAT, CDR2 FQNNGV. Germline trimming cut 5 bases from V and 0 bases from J; bases unmatched to any gene: 5. The CDR3 has 16 residues. The repertoire was sequenced with immunoSEQ multiplex PCR; TCRdb's copy has only in-frame clones and lacks some. The sample lists some 140,000 clones, approximately 90% seen once, with about 3% in the top ten. The chain links TRBV11-2 to TRBJ2-1; the match to TRBD2 covers 9 bases. The sample in question was peripheral blood, obtained on day 0 of AZD1222 vaccination. This receptor was taken from an adult in good health. This chain's CDR3 is CASSDISGSSYNEQFF. In nucleotides, the CDR3 is TGTGCCAGCAGCGACATTAGCGGGAGCTCCTACAATGAGCAGTTCTTC.